This TCR beta chain originates from a study of glioma-infiltrating T cells. Study summary: Glioma patients had dexamethasone for six or fewer days before surgery. Sequencing aimed for about 4.5- to 11-fold coverage of about a million peripheral T cells.

Study-level results: Signature shared blood CDR3 motifs were enriched in low-divergence and depleted in high-divergence patients. CDR3 overlap between tissue and blood was very small.

Trimming stripped 6 bases from V and 6 bases from J, with 9 bases between. The CDR3 runs 12 residues. The germline CDR1 and CDR2 sequences are SEHNR and FQNEAQ (reference sequence). This clonotype was found a few times. Its antigen is unknown. The iRepertoire nested amplicon-rescue multiplex PCR amplified TCR alpha and beta CDR3s from RNA. TCRdb passed the multiplex PCR reads through MiXCR, listing each CDR3 protein once. The sample contains more than 350,000 distinct CDR3 sequences, around 45% of which appear only once. This chain uses TRBV7-9 with TRBJ2-1; no clear D gene. The receptor was isolated from a human donor with low-grade glioma or glioblastoma, undergoing nonglioma brain surgery, or in good health (not recorded which). What was sequenced was glioma tissue, nonneoplastic brain tissue, or PBMCs (not recorded which). CDR3 nucleotides: TGTGCCAGCAGTTACCCCGTCAATGAGCAGTTCTTC. It encodes CASSYPVNEQFF.